This is a list of T cell receptor beta chains from one sample in a study of metastatic and nonmetastatic thyroid tumors. TCRdb redid the clone calls on the PCR reads using MiXCR. The table includes around 23,000 clones, approximately 9.9% detected once. Sequenced input: blood. These receptors were taken from a female donor with papillary thyroid cancer or a benign thyroid nodule (not recorded which). Some clones in this sample may be carry-over from other donors' samples. The CDR3 runs from the conserved cysteine through the conserved F or W. The D gene is left open where the match is weak. Size values are once, few and many counts, or a class for expanded clones, and some rows have none.

clone size: medium-sized; D gene: TRBD1; V gene: TRBV6-1; J gene: TRBJ2-2; CDR3 DNA: TGTGCCAGCAGTAAAGGACAGGGTAACACCGGGGAGCTGTTTTTT; CDR3 protein: CASSKGQGNTGELFF
clone size: few; D gene: TRBD2; V gene: TRBV6-2/TRBV6-3; J gene: TRBJ2-3; CDR3 DNA: TGTGCCATTCTAACGGGGGGAAGTCTACCAGATACGCAGTATTTT; CDR3 protein: CAILTGGSLPDTQYF
clone size: many; D gene: TRBD2; V gene: TRBV10-3; J gene: TRBJ2-7; CDR3 DNA: TGTGCCATCAGTGAAGAGGGGCTAGCGGCCCACTACGAGCAGTACTTC; CDR3 protein: CAISEEGLAAHYEQYF
clone size: .; D gene: TRBD1; V gene: TRBV7-2; J gene: TRBJ1-5; CDR3 DNA: TGTGCCAGCAGCTTAGGACAGGGAAGTGGTCAGCCCCAGCATTTT; CDR3 protein: CASSLGQGSGQPQHF
clone size: medium-sized; D gene: .; V gene: TRBV5-5; J gene: TRBJ2-5; CDR3 DNA: TGTGCCAGCAGCCTGCGGACAGCCCAAGAGACCCAGTACTTC; CDR3 protein: CASSLRTAQETQYF
clone size: many; D gene: .; V gene: TRBV7-9; J gene: TRBJ2-1; CDR3 DNA: TGTGCCAGCAGCTTATGGGCGAATGAGCAGTTCTTC; CDR3 protein: CASSLWANEQFF
clone size: many; D gene: TRBD1; V gene: TRBV30; J gene: TRBJ2-2; CDR3 DNA: TGTGCCTGGAGTCTCGTGGGACAGGGGGGGACCGGGGAGCTGTTTTTT; CDR3 protein: CAWSLVGQGGTGELFF
clone size: many; D gene: TRBD1; V gene: TRBV19; J gene: TRBJ2-2; CDR3 DNA: TGTGCCAGTAGTACATCCCCGGGACAGGGGACGAACACCGGGGAGCTGTTTTTT; CDR3 protein: CASSTSPGQGTNTGELFF
clone size: many; D gene: .; V gene: TRBV10-3; J gene: TRBJ1-1; CDR3 DNA: TGTGCCATCAGCCAACAGACCATGAACACTGAAGCTTTCTTT; CDR3 protein: CAISQQTMNTEAFF
clone size: many; D gene: .; V gene: TRBV27; J gene: TRBJ1-5; CDR3 DNA: TGTGCCAGCAGGCTGTGGACTGATAGCAATCAGCCCCAGCATTTT; CDR3 protein: CASRLWTDSNQPQHF
clone size: many; D gene: .; V gene: TRBV5-1; J gene: TRBJ2-7; CDR3 DNA: TGCGCCAGCAGCTTGGAAGTTATCTACGAGCAGTACTTC; CDR3 protein: CASSLEVIYEQYF
clone size: medium-sized; D gene: .; V gene: TRBV6-1; J gene: TRBJ1-3; CDR3 DNA: TGTGCCAGCAGTGTGTTAGGGGCTGGAAACACCATATATTTT; CDR3 protein: CASSVLGAGNTIYF
clone size: .; D gene: .; V gene: TRBV6-5; J gene: TRBJ2-2; CDR3 DNA: TGTGCCATCAGTTCCGACCGCACCGGGGAGCCGTTTTTT; CDR3 protein: CAISSDRTGEPFF
clone size: medium-sized; D gene: .; V gene: TRBV25-1; J gene: TRBJ1-2; CDR3 DNA: TGTGCCAGCAGTGATCTCACAGAGATCTATGGCTACACCTTC; CDR3 protein: CASSDLTEIYGYTF
clone size: .; D gene: .; V gene: TRBV19; J gene: TRBJ1-2; CDR3 DNA: TGTGCCAGTAGAACCAACGGACATGATACTTATGGCTACACCTTC; CDR3 protein: CASRTNGHDTYGYTF
clone size: many; D gene: .; V gene: TRBV20-1; J gene: TRBJ2-7; CDR3 DNA: TGCAGTGCTAGAGAAAGGGAGGCCTACGAGCAGTACTTC; CDR3 protein: CSAREREAYEQYF
clone size: many; D gene: .; V gene: TRBV7-9; J gene: TRBJ2-7; CDR3 DNA: TGTGCCAGCAGTCGAACAGATTACGAGCAGTACTTC; CDR3 protein: CASSRTDYEQYF
clone size: many; D gene: .; V gene: TRBV9; J gene: TRBJ2-2; CDR3 DNA: TGTGCCAGCAGCGTGGGCAGAAACACCGGGGAGCTGTTTTTT; CDR3 protein: CASSVGRNTGELFF
clone size: many; D gene: .; V gene: TRBV12-3/TRBV12-4; J gene: TRBJ1-3; CDR3 DNA: TGTGCCAGCAGTTTAAGCCCAGGACTCTCTGGAAACACCATATATTTT; CDR3 protein: CASSLSPGLSGNTIYF
clone size: many; D gene: TRBD2; V gene: TRBV30; J gene: TRBJ2-1; CDR3 DNA: TGTGCCTGGGATGATAGCGGGAGGGCCGGGGAGCAGTTCTTC; CDR3 protein: CAWDDSGRAGEQFF
clone size: many; D gene: TRBD2; V gene: TRBV27; J gene: TRBJ2-1; CDR3 DNA: TGTGCCAGCAGTTTCAAGCCCCTAACTAGCGGGAGCCACTCCTACAATGAGCAGTTCTTC; CDR3 protein: CASSFKPLTSGSHSYNEQFF
clone size: many; D gene: TRBD2; V gene: TRBV29-1; J gene: TRBJ2-3; CDR3 DNA: TGCAGCGTGTCGCCGGGACTAAGTTTTTTTAGCACAGATACGCAGTATTTT; CDR3 protein: CSVSPGLSFFSTDTQYF
clone size: .; D gene: TRBD1; V gene: TRBV7-2; J gene: TRBJ2-5; CDR3 DNA: TGTGCCAGCAGCTTATTCTCAGGGACAGGGGAGACCCAGTACTTC; CDR3 protein: CASSLFSGTGETQYF
clone size: .; D gene: .; V gene: TRBV29-1; J gene: TRBJ2-5; CDR3 DNA: TGCGGCTCTGCCTCGGCCAGGGAGAACGAAGAGACCCAGTACTTC; CDR3 protein: CGSASARENEETQYF
clone size: many; D gene: TRBD2; V gene: TRBV28; J gene: TRBJ2-5; CDR3 DNA: TGTGCCAGCAGACTGGGACTAGCGGGAGCTCAAGAGACCCAGTACTTC; CDR3 protein: CASRLGLAGAQETQYF
clone size: many; D gene: TRBD2; V gene: TRBV11-2; J gene: TRBJ2-3; CDR3 DNA: TGTGCCAGCAGCGAAAGGACTAGCGGGAGAGGTATAGATACGCAGTATTTT; CDR3 protein: CASSERTSGRGIDTQYF
clone size: many; D gene: .; V gene: TRBV5-5; J gene: TRBJ2-5; CDR3 DNA: TGTGCCAGCAGCTTCGAGGGGGGTAAAGAGACCCAGTACTTC; CDR3 protein: CASSFEGGKETQYF
clone size: many; D gene: TRBD1; V gene: TRBV4-2; J gene: TRBJ2-7; CDR3 DNA: TGTGCCAGCAGCCAATTAGGACAGGGGAGCTCCTACGAGCAGTACTTC; CDR3 protein: CASSQLGQGSSYEQYF
clone size: many; D gene: TRBD2; V gene: TRBV20-1; J gene: TRBJ2-7; CDR3 DNA: TGCAGTGCTCGTAGCGGGAGCTCCTACGAGCAGTACTTC; CDR3 protein: CSARSGSSYEQYF
clone size: many; D gene: TRBD2; V gene: TRBV5-1; J gene: TRBJ2-5; CDR3 DNA: TGCGCCAGCAGCTTCGGGGGAGGGCCCCAAGAGACCCAGTACTTC; CDR3 protein: CASSFGGGPQETQYF
clone size: many; D gene: TRBD2; V gene: TRBV7-2; J gene: TRBJ2-7; CDR3 DNA: TGTGCCAGCAGCTTATTGGGGACTAGCTCCTACGAGCAGTACTTC; CDR3 protein: CASSLLGTSSYEQYF
clone size: many; D gene: .; V gene: TRBV18; J gene: TRBJ2-1; CDR3 DNA: TGTGCCAGCTCACCAATAGACTCATATGAGCAGTTCTTC; CDR3 protein: CASSPIDSYEQFF
clone size: few; D gene: TRBD1; V gene: TRBV6-1; J gene: TRBJ1-2; CDR3 DNA: TGTGCCAGCAGTGGAACAGGGGTAGGTGGCTACACCTTC; CDR3 protein: CASSGTGVGGYTF
clone size: many; D gene: .; V gene: TRBV28; J gene: TRBJ2-3; CDR3 DNA: TGTGTCAGCAGTTTACAGGTGGGCCGGGATACGCAGTATTTT; CDR3 protein: CVSSLQVGRDTQYF
clone size: few; D gene: .; V gene: TRBV12-3/TRBV12-4; J gene: TRBJ1-2; CDR3 DNA: TGTGCCAGCAGCTCGTTGGGCGGCTATGGCTACACCTTC; CDR3 protein: CASSSLGGYGYTF
clone size: few; D gene: .; V gene: TRBV10-3; J gene: TRBJ2-5; CDR3 DNA: TGTGCCATCAGACCCTGTGGGGCGGAGACCCAGTACTTC; CDR3 protein: CAIRPCGAETQYF
clone size: .; D gene: TRBD1; V gene: TRBV5-5; J gene: TRBJ1-4; CDR3 DNA: TGTGCCAGCAGCCTTCAGGGGGGGGGCGAAAAACTGTTTTTT; CDR3 protein: CASSLQGGGEKLFF
clone size: .; D gene: TRBD1; V gene: TRBV5-6; J gene: TRBJ1-5; CDR3 DNA: TGTGCCAGCGAGTTACAGGGGGCTTGGCAGCCCCAGCATTTT; CDR3 protein: CASELQGAWQPQHF
clone size: many; D gene: .; V gene: TRBV28; J gene: TRBJ1-4; CDR3 DNA: TGTGCCAGCACGACGGGGACTCCGTTAGAAAAACTGTTTTTT; CDR3 protein: CASTTGTPLEKLFF
clone size: .; D gene: .; V gene: TRBV5-1; J gene: TRBJ1-5; CDR3 DNA: TGCGCCAGCAGCTTATGGGGGAGGGACGGCAATCAGCCCCAGCATTTT; CDR3 protein: CASSLWGRDGNQPQHF
clone size: many; D gene: .; V gene: TRBV20-1; J gene: TRBJ2-1; CDR3 DNA: TGCAGTGCTCGGGATAGCGGACCCGCTTCCTCCTACAATGAGCAGTTCTTC; CDR3 protein: CSARDSGPASSYNEQFF
clone size: few; D gene: .; V gene: TRBV6-4; J gene: TRBJ2-6; CDR3 DNA: TGTGCCAGCAGTCCGGACACCCTCTCTGGGGCCAACGTCCTGACTTTC; CDR3 protein: CASSPDTLSGANVLTF
clone size: .; D gene: TRBD2; V gene: TRBV3-1; J gene: TRBJ2-5; CDR3 DNA: TGTGCCAGCAGCCACGGAAGCCCTTGGACTAGCGGGGCCTCAGAGACCCAGTACTTC; CDR3 protein: CASSHGSPWTSGASETQYF
clone size: many; D gene: .; V gene: TRBV4-2; J gene: TRBJ1-6; CDR3 DNA: TGTGCCAGCAGCCAAGAGGCCAGGGAAGGTTCACCCCTCCACTTT; CDR3 protein: CASSQEAREGSPLHF